The subject of this entry is one T cell receptor beta chain. The antigen is undetermined. Sample treatment: some 19 received Ad26.COV2.S at low or high dose, single or two shots; about 5 received placebo; per-sample allocation not given. Sampling was done on day 63 after the first vaccine or placebo injection. The data are from a study of Ad26.COV2.S vaccination and SARS-CoV-2 variants. The junction had 6 bases not matched to a gene; V was cut back by 5 bases and J by 5 bases. Germline CDR1 is SGHTA and CDR2 is FQGTGA. CDR3 size: 16 residues. Only in-frame clones appear in the TCRdb table, and some are missing; sequencing was by immunoSEQ multiplex PCR. The sample records around 270,000 clones, 87% being singletons. General study findings and limits: People given the vaccine had a wider spike-specific TCR breadth than placebo recipients did.

This TCR was sampled from a person aged 18-60 years who received the Ad26.COV2.S COVID-19 vaccine or a placebo. Sequenced material: peripheral blood, taken in a trial of Ad26.COV2.S vaccine versus placebo. The chain couples TRBV7-3 to TRBJ2-1; 13 bases line up with TRBD2. CDR3 coding DNA: TGTGCCAGCAGCCGGACCACTAGCGGGGGGGACAATGAGCAGTTCTTC. This sequence encodes CASSRTTSGGDNEQFF. The full variable domain, with the rest looked up from reference TRBV7-3 and TRBJ2-1, is GAGVSQTPSNKVTEKGKYVELRCDPISGHTALYWYRQSLGQGPEFLIYFQGTGAADDSGLPNDRFFAVRPEGSVSTLKIQRTERGDSAVYLCASSRTTSGGDNEQFFGPGTRLTVL.